This T cell receptor beta chain came from a study of CD8 T cells in Susac syndrome. Germline V gene sequence: CDR1 SGHDT, CDR2 YYEEEE. Between the trimmed V and J ends, which lost 5 bases and 4 bases, there was a span of 15 bases. This CDR3 contains 14 residues. In its sample, this clonotype was seen once. When the RNA was reverse transcribed, random hexamers were used with an input of roughly 0.45 to 1 ug. TCRdb re-called the immunoSEQ multiplex PCR reads with MiXCR, one entry per CDR3 protein. The sample holds 210,000 or so distinct CDR3 sequences, 94% seen once. The receptor comes from a human donor with Susac syndrome. The V gene is TRBV5-6, the J gene TRBJ1-2; D might be TRBD1 (5 bases). The sample taken for sequencing was CD4+ T cells from PBMCs. The CDR3 nucleotides read TGTGCCAGCAGTTGGCGGGACCGGAGCTATGGCTACACCTTC. It yields the protein CASSWRDRSYGYTF.